Listed below are T cell receptor beta chains from one sample, sequenced in a study of cytomegalovirus exposure and HLA in healthy donors. Assay: immunoSEQ multiplex PCR; the TCRdb copy retains only in-frame clones and omits some. In the table there are around 130,000 clones, about 80% of which are singletons. Sequencing was performed on PBMCs. These receptors were taken from a boy aged 2-15 years in good health and CMV-seronegative. The CDR3 runs from the conserved cysteine through the conserved F or W. The D gene is left open where the match is weak. Where a row states a size, it is once, few, many or the class of an expanded clone; other rows omit it.

-,TRBD1,TRBJ1-2,TRBV19,TGTGCCAGTAGTGTGAACAGGGGTGGCTACACCTTC,CASSVNRGGYTF
-,-,TRBJ2-1,TRBV4-2,TGTGCCAGCAGCTCTAGTTCCGCGAGTGCCTACAATGAGCAGTTCTTC,CASSSSSASAYNEQFF
few,TRBD1,TRBJ2-5,TRBV5-5,TGTGCCAGCAGCCTAGGGACAGGGCACCAAGAGACCCAGTACTTC,CASSLGTGHQETQYF
-,-,TRBJ1-1,TRBV7-9,TGTGCCAGCAGCCGGGTCGGAAACACTGAAGCTTTCTTT,CASSRVGNTEAFF
-,TRBD1,TRBJ2-4,TRBV7-9,TGTGCCAGCAGCACCCGGACAGGGGATCGTATACACATTCAGTACTTC,CASSTRTGDRIHIQYF
once,TRBD2,TRBJ2-7,TRBV4-3,TGCGCCAGCAGCCAAGACCTCGCTAGCGGGGCCCTCGAGCAGTACTTC,CASSQDLASGALEQYF
few,-,TRBJ2-3,TRBV15,TGTGCCACCTCGGGGTATTCCGCAGATACGCAGTATTTT,CATSGYSADTQYF
-,-,TRBJ2-7,TRBV10-3,TGTGCCATCAGTGAAGCGTGGTACGAGCAGTACTTC,CAISEAWYEQYF
once,-,TRBJ2-5,TRBV6-1,TGTGCCAGCAGTGGTAACTACCCACAAGAGACCCAGTACTTC,CASSGNYPQETQYF
-,-,TRBJ2-5,TRBV19,TGTGCCAGTGCGGGTCCTACCATTAATGGAGAGACCCAGTACTTC,CASAGPTINGETQYF
-,TRBD1,TRBJ1-2,TRBV19,TGTGCCAGTAGTATCGGGGACAGGGGGCCAGAGGGCTACACCTTC,CASSIGDRGPEGYTF
-,-,TRBJ2-7,TRBV5-6,TGTGCCAGCAGCTTGGGACAGAACCCCTACGAGCAGTACTTC,CASSLGQNPYEQYF
few,TRBD1,TRBJ1-3,TRBV25-1,TGTGCCAGCAGTCAAGGGACAGCGGACTCTGGAAACACCATATATTTT,CASSQGTADSGNTIYF
-,TRBD1,TRBJ1-1,TRBV30,TGTGCCTGGAGTTTTGGACAGGGCGCTGAAGCTTTCTTT,CAWSFGQGAEAFF
-,TRBD1,TRBJ1-3,TRBV6-5,TGTGCCAGCAGTCCAGGGGGTTACTCTGGAAACACCATATATTTT,CASSPGGYSGNTIYF
-,-,TRBJ1-2,TRBV7-2,TGTGCCAGCACACTTATGGGAGGTCAGGGATACTATGGCTACACCTTC,CASTLMGGQGYYGYTF
-,-,TRBJ2-1,TRBV27,TGTGCCAGCAGTGGCGGGATAGAGTACAATGAGCAGTTCTTC,CASSGGIEYNEQFF
-,TRBD1,TRBJ2-3,TRBV6-1,TGTGCCAGCAGAACAGGGGGTGGGACAGATACGCAGTATTTT,CASRTGGGTDTQYF
-,TRBD2,TRBJ2-2,TRBV7-2,TGTGCCAGCAGCTTGCGGGGGGGCGGGGAAACCGGGGAGCTGTTTTTT,CASSLRGGGETGELFF
-,-,TRBJ2-1,TRBV30,TGTGCCTGGAGTAAGCGGCCTAAGCATTACAATGAGCAGTTCTTC,CAWSKRPKHYNEQFF
once,-,TRBJ2-5,TRBV19,TGTGCCAGTAGTGCGACAGGATTCCAAGAGACCCAGTACTTC,CASSATGFQETQYF
-,-,TRBJ2-4,TRBV20-1,TGCAGTGCTATAGTGGGCCCGACTCAGTACTTC,CSAIVGPTQYF
-,TRBD1,TRBJ1-1,TRBV6-5,TGTGCCAGCAGTCCAACCGGGACAGGGGGTACTGAAGCTTTCTTT,CASSPTGTGGTEAFF
-,-,TRBJ1-2,TRBV10-3,TGTGCCATCAGCGGCGTGGGAGGTGAAGACTATGGCTACACCTTC,CAISGVGGEDYGYTF
-,-,TRBJ1-2,TRBV6-1,TGTGCCAGCAGTGATACAGAAGCTTATGGCTACACCTTC,CASSDTEAYGYTF
-,TRBD1,TRBJ1-1,TRBV28,TGTGCCAGCAGTCCTCAGACAGGGTGGAACACTGAAGCTTTCTTT,CASSPQTGWNTEAFF
-,TRBD2,TRBJ2-1,TRBV19,TGTGCCAGTAGTCCCACTAGCGGGAACGAGCAGTTCTTC,CASSPTSGNEQFF
-,-,TRBJ1-1,TRBV29-1,TGCAGCGTTGACCTCAACGGAGGGAACACTGAAGCTTTCTTT,CSVDLNGGNTEAFF
-,-,TRBJ2-7,TRBV4-1,TGCGCCAGCAGCCAAGATCCCCCGCAGGATTTTAGCTACGAGCAGTACTTC,CASSQDPPQDFSYEQYF
-,TRBD2,TRBJ2-3,TRBV7-9,TGTGCCAGCAGCTCTATCTTAGCGGGACAAGATACGCAGTATTTT,CASSSILAGQDTQYF
-,TRBD2,TRBJ2-5,TRBV30,TGTGCCTGGAGTTTTGCCTCTAGCGGGAGGGAGACCCAGTACTTC,CAWSFASSGRETQYF
-,TRBD1,TRBJ1-1,TRBV2,TGTGCCAGCAGTGCCGGCTGGACAGGCTATGAAGCTTTCTTT,CASSAGWTGYEAFF
once,-,TRBJ1-3,TRBV7-9,TGTTCCAGCAGCCAGGCACAGTCAGGGGTCGGAAACACCATATATTTT,CSSSQAQSGVGNTIYF
-,-,TRBJ1-1,TRBV5-4,TGTGCCAGCAGCTTGCGCAGGGGTTGGGAAGCTTTCTTT,CASSLRRGWEAFF
-,TRBD2,TRBJ2-2,TRBV7-8,TGTGCCAGCAGCCCAAAGCGGACTAGGAACACCGGGGAGCTGTTTTTT,CASSPKRTRNTGELFF
-,TRBD1,TRBJ1-1,TRBV5-6,TGTGCCAGCAGCTTGAATGGTTGGACAGGGCGCCTATCGAACACTGAAGCTTTCTTT,CASSLNGWTGRLSNTEAFF
few,-,TRBJ2-2,TRBV19,TGTGCCAGTAGTATGGGCAGGGGCTGGAACACCGGGGAGCTGTTTTTT,CASSMGRGWNTGELFF
-,-,TRBJ1-2,TRBV30,TGTGCCTGGAACCCAGGGCGTTACGGCTACACCTTC,CAWNPGRYGYTF
-,TRBD2,TRBJ2-5,TRBV4-2,TGTGCCAGCAGCCAAGAGGCGACTAGCGGGGGCACAGAGACCCAGTACTTC,CASSQEATSGGTETQYF
-,-,TRBJ1-6,TRBV6-1,TGTGCCAGCAGTGACGGGGGGGGCGGGGGTTCACCCCTCCACTTT,CASSDGGGGGSPLHF
-,TRBD1,TRBJ1-5,TRBV19,TGTGCCAGTAGTCGCAACAGGGGGGGTCAGCCCCAGCATTTT,CASSRNRGGQPQHF
-,-,TRBJ2-5,TRBV7-9,TGTGGAGTCGATATTCAAGAGACCCAGTACTTC,CGVDIQETQYF
-,TRBD1,TRBJ1-4,TRBV28,TGTGCCAGCAGTGACAGGGCTTCTAATGAAAAACTGTTTTTT,CASSDRASNEKLFF
-,TRBD2,TRBJ2-3,TRBV18,TGTGCCAGCTCACCATACGCTAGCGGGGCGTCCACAGATACGCAGTATTTT,CASSPYASGASTDTQYF
-,-,TRBJ2-1,TRBV6-6,TGTGCCAGCAGGCCGTCAGGGGTTGAGCAGTTCTTC,CASRPSGVEQFF
-,TRBD1,TRBJ1-2,TRBV6-5,TGTGCCAGCAGCCCCCTGACAGGGGATGGCTGCACCTTC,CASSPLTGDGCTF
few,-,TRBJ1-6,TRBV13,TGTGCCAGCAGCTTAGCAGGGTTATCTTCACCCCTCCACTTT,CASSLAGLSSPLHF
-,TRBD1,TRBJ1-3,TRBV9,TGTGCCAGCAGCGTAGAGACAGGGTGGAGAAACACCATATATTTT,CASSVETGWRNTIYF
-,-,TRBJ2-5,TRBV5-1,TGCGCCAGCAGCTTCCGAGGGAGACGCCAAGAGACCCAGTACTTC,CASSFRGRRQETQYF
once,-,TRBJ2-5,TRBV27,TGTGCCAGCAGTTTATCAGGAGGTGAGACCCAGTACTTC,CASSLSGGETQYF
few,-,TRBJ1-1,TRBV7-9,TGTGCCAGCAGCTTACAGGGGAAAGGGAAGGACACTGAAGCTTTCTTT,CASSLQGKGKDTEAFF